The T cell receptor beta chain under discussion was sequenced for a study of CD8+ T cells in alopecia areata. Overall study findings and caveats: Mice showed TCR sharing more clearly than patients did, possibly owing to HLA.

Only a few counts were recorded for this clone. Its antigen remains unidentified. T lymphocytes (CD4+ and CD8+) were sorted from PBMCs. After isolation, RNA underwent reverse transcription to generate cDNA as the sequencing template. TCRdb's table, derived via immunoSEQ multiplex PCR, lists solely in-frame clones and lacks some. The sample contains 55,000 to 70,000 clones, 45% to 55% of which appear only once. This CDR3 is 12 amino acids long. V lost 4 bases, J lost 3 bases, and 9 bases lay in between. Germline CDR1 is SQVTM and CDR2 is ANQGSEA. Sequencing was performed on CD8+ T cells sorted from blood, taken at week 0. This receptor was identified in a human donor with alopecia areata. The chain carries TRBV29-1 and TRBJ1-1; D unclear. Here the CDR3 reads CSVVGLHTEAFF. CDR3 sequence (DNA): TGCAGCGTTGTCGGGTTGCACACTGAAGCTTTCTTT.